This TCR beta chain is from a study of post-analysis software for immune sequencing data. The overall study: Some patients lacked subtype; others had relapsing-remitting, secondary progressive or progressive-relapsing disease.

Trimming removed 0 bases from V and 3 bases from J, with 11 bases in between. This CDR3 is 15 amino acids long. Germline loops: CDR1 DFQATT, CDR2 SNEGSKA (reference sequence). cDNA libraries of TCR beta carried unique molecular identifiers. It was from roughly 1.1 to 9.2 million T cells that approximately 500,000 cDNA molecules came. TCRdb used MiXCR to reprocess the PCR reads, holding one entry per CDR3 protein. The sample has hundreds of thousands of distinct CDR3 sequences, about 57% seen once. As for this clonotype: What it binds is unknown.

Study-level points and caveats: Strong same-batch co-clustering of samples appeared with F measure clustering. Patients carried 5 or 6 TRBV segments more frequently than controls did, and TRBV5-6, TRBV5-1 and TRBV20-1 were among them. Significantly decreased normalized Chao1 diversity was recorded for multiple sclerosis patients relative to controls.

This receptor was identified in a girl between 5 and 17 years old with multiple sclerosis. The J gene is TRBJ2-2, the V gene TRBV20-1, with D tentatively TRBD1 (5 bases). Input material: blood. CDR3 sequence: CSARDIEGDTGELFF. The CDR3 nucleotides read TGCAGTGCTAGAGATATAGAAGGGGACACCGGGGAGCTGTTTTTT.